The sequence of this T cell receptor beta chain was determined in a study of blood T cell repertoires in COVID-19. Study-wide background: Samples of COVID-19 (acute and convalescent) were obtained from the United States, Italy and Spain.

All enrollees were roughly 18 to 95 years old and from about 24 US areas. J gave up 3 bases and V 6 bases, and 6 bases lay outside the gene matches. This CDR3 spans 14 amino acids. Germline V lookup: CDR1 MNHNS, CDR2 SASEGT. Authors' data handling: Amplifying reference gene primers gave estimates of nucleated cell counts. Some clones are missing from TCRdb's copy, which holds only in-frame ones; the method was immunoSEQ multiplex PCR. V, J and clone size are those of that table, while D and trimming were read from the DNA. The table has approximately 470,000 clones, about nine tenths seen once. Sample: PBMCs or T cells enriched from blood (not recorded which). The TCR originated in a woman aged 18-29 years who had recovered from COVID-19. The V gene is TRBV6-1, the J gene TRBJ1-2; 8 bases fit TRBD1. Here the CDR3 DNA reads TGTGCCAGCAGACGGACAGGGATCGACTATGGCTACACCTTC. Encoded protein: CASRRTGIDYGYTF.